This T cell receptor (beta chain) was sequenced in a study of T-cell memory formation after mild COVID-19. Study-wide results and limits: Researchers found some responding clones in pre-infection memory, a sign that cross-reactive memory joined. Later expanders leaned toward CD4+, whereas clones contracting from day 15 to 85 were balanced CD4/CD8. Researchers report contracting CD4+ clones mostly in CM and EM, with CD8+ clones in EMRA.

TCR alpha and TCR beta cDNA libraries carrying sample barcodes and UMIs were produced by 5'RACE using constant-segment primers. Each CDR3 protein is one row after TCRdb ran MiXCR on the 5' RACE reads. The table lists hundreds of thousands of distinct CDR3 sequences, roughly 18% of them singletons, with more than 10% in the top ten. Trimming removed 6 bases at V and 7 bases at J, with 12 bases between. There are 13 residues in the CDR3. In germline, CDR1 is MNHNY, CDR2 SVGAGI (reference sequence). Turning to this clonotype: Its antigen is unidentified.

Specimen: PBMCs or a T cell subset sorted from them (not recorded which). The chain carries TRBV6-6 and TRBJ1-4; unclear D gene. This receptor was identified in an adult woman who had mild COVID-19 (a few samples of this study predate the infection). Cell type and time point are not known. CDR3 sequence reads: CASRPDTSEKLFF. The CDR3 DNA follows: TGTGCCAGCAGACCCGACACGTCTGAAAAACTGTTTTTT.